Described below is a single T cell receptor (beta chain) sequence and its context. Antigen unknown. This table comes from immunoSEQ multiplex PCR, and its TCRdb copy is limited to in-frame clones, with some not included. The sample holds about 100,000 clones; around 89% are singletons and the top ten take about 1.8%. The sample comes from a study of T cell responses to AZD1222 COVID-19 vaccine. Study-wide results and limits: In a largely white British group with more females than males, clonal diversity was possibly underestimated. CD4 TCRs associated with vaccination spanned spike, dominating at 160-218 and 743-854. Variant regions that are unmutated are reportedly the target of nearly half of spike-specific TCRs.

CDR3 length: 13 residues. J gave up 8 bases and V 1 base, and 4 bases lay outside the gene matches. Germline V gene lookup returns CDR1 SGHTA and CDR2 FQGTGA. The sequence was obtained from an adult in good health. Material: peripheral blood, obtained on day 0 of AZD1222 vaccination. The V and J genes are TRBV7-3 and TRBJ1-1, with TRBD1 matching 7 bases. CDR3 region: CASSLSGGGEAFF. As DNA, the CDR3 is TGTGCCAGCAGCTTAAGCGGAGGGGGCGAAGCTTTCTTT.